This record concerns one T cell receptor (beta chain) sequence. Its specificity is unknown. Treatment denoted: around 19 received Ad26.COV2.S at low or high dose, single or two shots; roughly five received placebo; per-sample allocation not given. The samples were gathered on day 63 after the first injection of vaccine or placebo. An 18-55-year-old adult in Boston served as donor. This entry belongs to a study of Ad26.COV2.S vaccination and SARS-CoV-2 variants. Study observations and caveats: Participants given vaccine showed non-spike TCR breadth similar to that of placebo recipients. Measurements of TCR breadth and depth may have given underestimates of the total T cell responses.

The method was immunoSEQ multiplex PCR; TCRdb's version includes in-frame clones alone and lacks a portion of them. The table records around 270,000 clones, roughly nine tenths of them present only once. V was trimmed by 1 base and J by 7 bases, leaving 11 bases between them. This CDR3 has 13 residues. The germline CDR1 and CDR2 sequences are MGHDK and SYGVNS. This material consisted of peripheral blood, taken in a trial of Ad26.COV2.S vaccine versus placebo. This receptor was obtained from a person between 18 and 65 years old who received the Ad26.COV2.S COVID-19 vaccine or a placebo. This chain joins TRBV25-1 and TRBJ2-7, with TRBD2 as a possible D gene (7 bases). The CDR3 loop is CASSEWGGGEQYF. DNA for the CDR3: TGTGCCAGCAGTGAATGGGGAGGGGGGGAGCAGTACTTC.